This T cell receptor beta chain was recovered during a study of blood T cell repertoires in COVID-19. Overall study: Acute and convalescent COVID-19 samples came from the United States, Italy and Spain. PBMCs, B-cell-depleted T cells, or T cells provided the cDNA or gDNA that made up the material.

Per the original methods: Amplification of reference gene primers was used by the study to estimate nucleated cell counts. Sequencing was performed with immunoSEQ multiplex PCR; in TCRdb, only in-frame clones are kept and a portion is missing. That table furnishes V, J and clone size, whereas the DNA furnished D and trimming. Seen here are roughly 120,000 clones, just over 90% observed once, and the top ten hold less than 2%. The CDR3 covers 14 residues. The V segment lost 7 bases and the J segment 3 bases; nucleotides outside the gene matches: 5. Germline V gene data show CDR1 as MNHEY and CDR2 as SVGAGI.

V usage is TRBV6-5 and J usage is TRBJ2-7, with 11 bases matching TRBD1. The TCR sequence derives from a human donor with active COVID-19. The donor label of this sample is uncertain. Material: peripheral blood. CDR3 in amino acids: CASKSGTGGYEQYF. As DNA, the CDR3 is TGTGCCAGCAAATCCGGGACAGGGGGCTACGAGCAGTACTTC.